Listed here are 15 T cell receptor beta chains from one sample, sequenced in a study of T cells in Graves' hyperthyroidism and ophthalmopathy. TCR beta CDR3 regions were amplified from RNA transcripts. The study used the HTBI primer set for a first-round RT-PCR of the TCR CDR3. Using its own MiXCR run on the multiplex PCR reads, TCRdb lists one record per CDR3 protein. The table includes over 350,000 distinct CDR3 sequences, under 15% detected once. The sequencing sample was made of blood. The receptors originated from a young man with Graves' ophthalmopathy.

This clonotype was recorded at least ten times. CDR3 sequence (DNA): TGTGCCAGCAGTGACAGTGGCCCCAACTATGGCTACACCTTC. As protein: CASSDSGPNYGYTF. The chain links TRBV7-9 to TRBJ1-2; a possible D gene is TRBD1 (5 bases). There are 14 residues in the CDR3. Germline loops: CDR1 SEHNR, CDR2 FQNEAQ (reference sequence). The ends were cut back, 6 bases at V and 2 bases at J, with 13 bases in the middle.

This clonotype was picked up many times. The chain links TRBV7-2 to TRBJ2-3; D may be TRBD2 (7 bases). The CDR3 totals 16 residues. V shed 4 bases and J shed 0 bases, with 14 bases lying between them. CDR1 SGHTA and CDR2 FQGNSA come from the germline V gene. CDR3 amino acids: CASSWGGGVSTDTQYF. The CDR3 DNA sequence: TGTGCCAGCAGCTGGGGGGGCGGGGTAAGCACAGATACGCAGTATTTT.

This clonotype was found many times. The chain uses TRBV27 and TRBJ1-1; D might be TRBD1 (6 bases). V was pared by 2 bases and J by 1 base, with 8 bases between. This CDR3 is built from 14 residues. Germline CDR1 and CDR2: MNHEY and SMNVEV (reference sequence). The CDR3 sequence: CASSLTGTNTEAFF. CDR3 nucleotides: TGTGCCAGCAGTTTAACAGGGACGAACACTGAAGCTTTCTTT.

Many counts were recorded for this clonotype. The chain couples TRBV7-3 to TRBJ2-1, with a weak D call TRBD2 (7 bases). This CDR3 has 17 residues. Germline V gene data show CDR1 as SGHTA and CDR2 as FQGTGA. Deletions cut 6 bases from V and 3 bases from J, with 21 bases between. The CDR3, as DNA: TGTGCCAGCAGTCCCCGTGGGGGGGCGAGGGTCTACAATGAGCAGTTCTTC. Its translation is CASSPRGGARVYNEQFF.

This clonotype was seen many times. The gene calls are TRBV7-9 and TRBJ2-7; 12 nucleotides align to TRBD2. The CDR3 contains 17 residues. The germline V gene encodes CDR1 SEHNR and CDR2 FQNEAQ (reference sequence). V lost 2 bases to trimming and J lost 2 bases; unmatched junction nucleotides: 7. CDR3 nucleotide sequence: TGTGCCAGCAGCTTATCGCCGGGACTAGCGGGTACCTACGAGCAGTACTTC. Residues: CASSLSPGLAGTYEQYF. The variable domain in full, completed from reference TRBV7-9 and TRBJ2-7, reads DTGVSQNPRHKITKRGQNVTFRCDPISEHNRLYWYRQTLGQGPEFLTYFQNEAQLEKSRLLSDRFSAERPKGSFSTLEIQRTEQGDSAMYLCASSLSPGLAGTYEQYFGPGTRLTVT.

The chain couples TRBV7-2 to TRBJ2-5; D gene ambiguous. CDR3 length: 15 amino acids. V lost 6 bases and J lost 0, with 14 bases in between. CDR1 and CDR2 (germline): SGHTA, FQGNSA. This CDR3 is CASSTTLLYQETQYF. Written as DNA, the CDR3 is TGTGCCAGCAGTACGACCTTACTCTACCAAGAGACCCAGTACTTC.

This clonotype was seen ten or more times. This chain joins TRBV18 and TRBJ2-3; 10 nucleotides agree with TRBD1. This CDR3 spans 14 amino acids. Germline values: CDR1 KGHSH, CDR2 LQKENI. V was pared by 4 bases and J by 5 bases, with 3 bases of the junction left unmatched. The CDR3, as DNA: TGTGCCAGCTCACTGACAGGGGGCGAAGATACGCAGTATTTT. It translates to CASSLTGGEDTQYF.

This clonotype was detected a few times. A junction end diverges from the germline sequence, so it may reflect a read error. The chain combines TRBV12-3 or TRBV12-4 with TRBJ2-6; maybe TRBD2 (5 bases). This CDR3 has 16 amino acids. The CDR3 sequence: CASSLGLGGGANVLTF. CDR3 DNA: TGTGCCAGCAGCTTAGGGTTAGGAGGTGGGGCCAACGTCCTGACTTTC.

This clonotype was observed many times. The V gene is TRBV18, the J gene TRBJ2-1; 8 bases are a match to TRBD1. V was clipped by 2 bases and J by 2 bases; unmatched bases: 2. The CDR3 spans 15 residues. Germline V gene sequence: CDR1 KGHSH, CDR2 LQKENI. In DNA, the CDR3 is TGTGCCAGCTCACCAGGACAGGGTGCCTACAATGAGCAGTTCTTC. Residues: CASSPGQGAYNEQFF. The variable domain in full, with the rest retrieved from reference TRBV18 and TRBJ2-1, is NAGVMQNPRHLVRRRGQEARLRCSPMKGHSHVYWYRQLPEEGLKFMVYLQKENIIDESGMPKERFSAEFPKEGPSILRIQQVVRGDSAAYFCASSPGQGAYNEQFFGPGTRLTVL.

This sequence joins TRBV19 and TRBJ1-6, with a weak D call TRBD1 (5 bases). The germline V gene has CDR1 LNHDA and CDR2 SQIVND (reference sequence). The CDR3 contains 15 residues. V dropped 6 bases and J dropped 4 bases, with 13 bases sitting between them. In DNA form, the CDR3 reads TGTGCCAGTAGCGTCCCGGGACGGTATAATTCACCCCTCCACTTT. Protein product: CASSVPGRYNSPLHF.

In its sample, this clonotype was seen a few times. The V and J genes are TRBV6-5 and TRBJ2-2; 10 bases are a match to TRBD1. The CDR3 runs to 17 residues. Per the germline V gene, CDR1 is MNHEY and CDR2 is SVGAGI. The V and J ends lost 0 bases and 4 bases, in that order; junction bases with no gene match: 5. CDR3 in amino acids: CASSYSGDRGGTGELFF. The CDR3 nucleotides are TGTGCCAGCAGTTACTCCGGGGACAGGGGCGGCACCGGGGAGCTGTTTTTT.

This chain uses TRBV5-1 with TRBJ2-5; D may be TRBD2 (5 bases). Germline V gene lookup returns CDR1 SGHRS and CDR2 YFSETQ. Trimming shortened V by 0 bases and J by 5 bases, and 8 bases separated the two germline ends. CDR3 length: 13 residues. CDR3 sequence: CASSLGWEETQYF. CDR3 bases: TGCGCCAGCAGCTTGGGATGGGAGGAGACCCAGTACTTC.

The chain couples TRBV19 to TRBJ2-2, with D tentatively TRBD1 (6 bases). CDR1 and CDR2 from the germline V gene are LNHDA and SQIVND (reference sequence). The CDR3 sequence is 15 residues long. Trimming took off 10 bases at V and 1 base at J, with 16 bases between the two ends. CDR3 protein: CATESRGGNTGELFF. In DNA form, the CDR3 reads TGTGCCACCGAGAGCAGGGGTGGGAACACCGGGGAGCTGTTTTTT.

Many counts were recorded for this clonotype. V usage is TRBV7-2 and J usage is TRBJ2-1; 12 nucleotides align to TRBD2. The CDR3 consists of 17 residues. J gave up 2 bases and V 6 bases, and 8 bases lay outside the gene matches. Germline values: CDR1 SGHTA, CDR2 FQGNSA. Here the CDR3 reads CASRPTSGRFPYNEQFF. In DNA form, the CDR3 reads TGTGCCAGCAGGCCGACTAGCGGGAGATTCCCCTACAATGAGCAGTTCTTC.

This clonotype was recorded many times. CDR3 coding DNA: TGTGCCAGCAGCGCCCCCGGGACAAACCAGAATCAGCAGTACTTC. It specifies CASSAPGTNQNQQYF. The J gene is TRBJ2-7, the V gene TRBV9; a weak D match, TRBD1 (6 bases). CDR1 SGDLS and CDR2 YYNGEE come from the germline V gene. Trimming took 3 bases from V and 8 from J, leaving 21 bases between them. The CDR3 consists of 15 residues.